The 5 T cell receptor beta chains presented below share a single source sample, sequenced in a study of shared clonotypes between healthy human individuals. This table comes from immunoSEQ multiplex PCR, and its TCRdb copy is limited to in-frame clones, with some not included. The top ten clones hold approximately 0.4% of a sample with around 1.4 million clones, about 98.5% of them seen once. The source material was naive CD4+ T cells sorted from blood. Described subset: CD45RA+ positively selected. These receptors originate from a man aged 30-40 years in good health.

The chain has TRBV18 and TRBJ1-2; TRBD1 might be the D (6 bases). Germline assignment: CDR1 KGHSH and CDR2 LQKENI. The V end lost 3 bases, the J end lost 0 bases, and 8 bases lay between the germline ends. The CDR3 extends over 14 amino acids. CDR3 protein: CASSPEGANYGYTF. In DNA form, the CDR3 reads TGTGCCAGCTCACCCGAGGGGGCTAACTATGGCTACACCTTC. The full variable domain, completed using reference TRBV18 and TRBJ1-2, is NAGVMQNPRHLVRRRGQEARLRCSPMKGHSHVYWYRQLPEEGLKFMVYLQKENIIDESGMPKERFSAEFPKEGPSILRIQQVVRGDSAAYFCASSPEGANYGYTFGSGTRLTVV.

This chain joins TRBV14 and TRBJ2-1; tentative D call: TRBD2 (6 bases). In germline, CDR1 is SGHDN, CDR2 FVKESK. Between the trimmed V and J ends, which lost 2 bases and 7 bases, there was a span of 15 bases. The CDR3 is 15 amino acids. CDR3 DNA: TGTGCCAGCAGCCAAATGGGGGGATCTTCGAATGAGCAGTTCTTC. Translation gives CASSQMGGSSNEQFF.

The table lists this clone with a few counts. The rearrangement uses TRBV10-1 and TRBJ2-7; tentatively, D is TRBD1 (6 bases). The germline V gene has CDR1 WNHNN and CDR2 SYGVQD (reference sequence). V lost 8 bases and J lost 9, with 23 bases in between. There are 14 residues in the CDR3. The CDR3 loop reads CASSPPDSLGLQYF. CDR3 nucleotides: TGCGCCAGCTCCCCTCCGGACAGCTTGGGGCTGCAGTACTTC.

This clone was observed once. The chain uses TRBV29-1 and TRBJ2-7, with D maybe TRBD2 (6 bases). Trimming took 7 bases from V and 2 from J, leaving 9 bases between them. Per the germline V gene, CDR1 is SQVTM and CDR2 is ANQGSEA. This CDR3 comprises 11 residues. The CDR3 nucleotides are TGCAGCGGGGGGGAAACCTACGAGCAGTACTTC. The encoded protein is CSGGETYEQYF.

The chain uses TRBV19 and TRBJ1-2; weak D call: TRBD1 (6 bases). Germline V CDR1 and CDR2: LNHDA, SQIVND (reference sequence). Trimming removed 5 bases at V and 4 bases at J, with 11 bases between. The CDR3 is 13 amino acids. The CDR3 DNA reads TGTGCCAGTAGTCGGACAGACTTCTATGGCTACACCTTC. It is translated as CASSRTDFYGYTF. Based on the CDR3 plus reference TRBV19 and TRBJ1-2, the full variable domain is DGGITQSPKYLFRKEGQNVTLSCEQNLNHDAMYWYRQDPGQGLRLIYYSQIVNDFQKGDIAEGYSVSREKKESFPLTVTSAQKNPTAFYLCASSRTDFYGYTFGSGTRLTVV.